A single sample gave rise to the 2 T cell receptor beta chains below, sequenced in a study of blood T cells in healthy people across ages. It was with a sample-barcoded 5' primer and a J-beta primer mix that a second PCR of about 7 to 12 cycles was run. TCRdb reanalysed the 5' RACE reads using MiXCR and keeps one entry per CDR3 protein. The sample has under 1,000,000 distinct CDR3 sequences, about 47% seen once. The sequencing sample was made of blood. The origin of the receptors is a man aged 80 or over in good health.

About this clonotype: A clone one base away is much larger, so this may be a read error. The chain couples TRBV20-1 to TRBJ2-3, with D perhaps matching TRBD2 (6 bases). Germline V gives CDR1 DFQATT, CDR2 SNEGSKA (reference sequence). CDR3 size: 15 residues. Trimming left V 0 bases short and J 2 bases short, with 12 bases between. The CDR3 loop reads CSARDLGGNTDTQYF. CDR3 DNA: TGCAGTGCTAGAGATCTAGGCGGGAACACAGATACGCAGTATTTT.

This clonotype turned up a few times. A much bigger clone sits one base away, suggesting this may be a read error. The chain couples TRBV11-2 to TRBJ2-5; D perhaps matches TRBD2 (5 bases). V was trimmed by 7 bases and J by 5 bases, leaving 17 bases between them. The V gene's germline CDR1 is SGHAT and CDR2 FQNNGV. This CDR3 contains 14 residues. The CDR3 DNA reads TGTGCCAGCACCCGCCCGGGGAAAACGGAGACCCAGTACTTC. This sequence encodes CASTRPGKTETQYF. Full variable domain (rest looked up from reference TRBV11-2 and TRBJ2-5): EAGVAQSPRYKIIEKRQSVAFWCNPISGHATLYWYQQILGQGPKLLIQFQNNGVVDDSQLPKDRFSAERLKGVDSTLKIQPAKLEDSAVYLCASTRPGKTETQYFGPGTRLLVL.